The 7 T cell receptor beta chains below come from one sample, sequenced in a study of T cell responses to AZD1222 COVID-19 vaccine. The method was immunoSEQ multiplex PCR; TCRdb's version includes in-frame clones alone and lacks a portion of them. The repertoire has 120,000 to 150,000 clones, just over 90% of them found once; the top ten carry under 2%. The material sequenced was peripheral blood, taken on day 0 of AZD1222 vaccination. The receptors stem from an adult in good health.

The V call is TRBV7-2, the J call TRBJ2-1; TRBD2 is a possible D gene (6 bases). V lost 1 base and J 8 bases, leaving 18 bases between the germline ends. Germline CDR1 and CDR2: SGHTA and FQGNSA. The CDR3 runs to 16 residues. The CDR3 sequence: CASSLDPGRGAYEQFF. CDR3 in DNA: TGTGCCAGCAGCTTAGATCCTGGGCGGGGAGCATATGAGCAGTTCTTC.

The chain uses TRBV6-1 and TRBJ2-2; a possible D gene is TRBD2 (6 bases). V lost 1 base to trimming and J lost 8 bases, with 14 bases between them. CDR1 MNHNS and CDR2 SASEGT come from the germline V gene. CDR3 length equals 15 residues. This CDR3 reads CASSEEIGGTGELFF. CDR3 nucleotide sequence: TGTGCCAGCAGTGAAGAAATTGGGGGGACTGGGGAGCTGTTTTTT.

This clone was seen more than once but under ten times. The V call is TRBV7-9, the J call TRBJ2-1, with a tentative D call TRBD1 (5 bases). CDR3 length equals 12 residues. Germline lookup yields CDR1 SEHNR and CDR2 FQNEAQ (reference sequence). V lost 5 bases and J 10 bases, leaving 12 bases between the germline ends. The DNA of the CDR3 is TGTGCCAGCAGCCCTAGACCAGGGGAGCAGTTCTTC. Translation gives CASSPRPGEQFF.

The gene calls are TRBV5-5 and TRBJ2-7; D remains unclear. The CDR3 covers 14 residues. Germline V gene lookup returns CDR1 SGHKS and CDR2 YYEKEE (reference sequence). Trimming took 3 bases from V and 3 from J, leaving 13 bases between them. This chain's CDR3 is CASSYQGQNYEQYF. The CDR3 nucleotides are TGTGCCAGCAGCTATCAAGGGCAGAACTACGAGCAGTACTTC.

This clone appeared a single time. The chain carries TRBV20-1 and TRBJ1-5, with 12 bases matching TRBD1. The germline V gene encodes CDR1 DFQATT and CDR2 SNEGSKA (reference sequence). V trimming: 3 bases; J trimming: 6 bases; junction bases outside the gene matches: 6. This CDR3 has 15 amino acids. The CDR3 is CSASLGTGGRQPQHF. The CDR3 coding sequence is TGCAGTGCTAGTTTAGGGACAGGGGGCCGTCAGCCCCAGCATTTT.

The rearrangement uses TRBV7-9 and TRBJ1-3, with TRBD1 identical over 7 bases. Germline-derived CDR1 and CDR2 are SEHNR and FQNEAQ (reference sequence). The CDR3 consists of 17 residues. V lost 5 bases and J lost 0; bases outside the gene matches: 10. This CDR3 is CASSHGQVTSSGNTIYF. CDR3 in DNA: TGTGCCAGCAGCCACGGACAGGTTACTAGCTCTGGAAACACCATATATTTT.

The V and J genes are TRBV2 and TRBJ1-4, with TRBD1 matching over 8 bases. The CDR3 runs to 14 residues. The germline V gene encodes CDR1 SNHLY and CDR2 FYNNEI. With V trimmed by 5 bases and J by 7 bases, 6 bases remained unmatched. CDR3 coding DNA: TGTGCCAGCAGTTCAGGGACAGGTGGTGAAAAACTGTTTTTT. Its translation is CASSSGTGGEKLFF.